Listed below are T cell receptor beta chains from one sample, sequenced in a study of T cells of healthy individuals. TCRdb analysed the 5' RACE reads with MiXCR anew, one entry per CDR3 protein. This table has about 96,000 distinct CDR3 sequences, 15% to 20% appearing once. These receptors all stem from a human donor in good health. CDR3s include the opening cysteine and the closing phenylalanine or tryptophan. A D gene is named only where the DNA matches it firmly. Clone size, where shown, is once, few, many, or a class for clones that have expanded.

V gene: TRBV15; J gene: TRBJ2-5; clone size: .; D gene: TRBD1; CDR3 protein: CATSRRDRGLETQYF; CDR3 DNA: TGTGCCACCAGCAGGAGGGACAGGGGATTAGAGACCCAGTACTTC
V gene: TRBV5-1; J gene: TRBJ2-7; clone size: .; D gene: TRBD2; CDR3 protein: CASSSTGRENEQYF; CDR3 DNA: TGCGCCAGCAGTTCTACGGGGCGGGAGAACGAGCAGTACTTC
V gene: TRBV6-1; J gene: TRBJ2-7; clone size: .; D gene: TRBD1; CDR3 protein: CASSETGKRNEQYF; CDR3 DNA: TGTGCCAGCAGCGAGACAGGGAAGAGGAACGAGCAGTACTTC
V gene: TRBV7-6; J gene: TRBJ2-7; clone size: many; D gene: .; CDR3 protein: CASSSSTSTGEQYF; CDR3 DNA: TGTGCCAGCAGCTCCTCGACTAGTACTGGGGAGCAGTACTTC
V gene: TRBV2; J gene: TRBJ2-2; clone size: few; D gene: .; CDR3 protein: CASSPGKLGTGELFF; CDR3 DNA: TGTGCCAGCAGCCCCGGGAAACTTGGGACCGGGGAGCTGTTTTTT
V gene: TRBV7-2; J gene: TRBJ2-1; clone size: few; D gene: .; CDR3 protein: CASSPDRRDNEQFF; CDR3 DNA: TGTGCCAGCAGCCCAGACCGACGGGACAATGAGCAGTTCTTC
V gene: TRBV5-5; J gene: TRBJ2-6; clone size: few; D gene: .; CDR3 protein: CASSGGLTSGANVLTF; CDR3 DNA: TGTGCCAGCAGCGGGGGGTTGACCTCTGGGGCCAACGTCCTGACTTTC
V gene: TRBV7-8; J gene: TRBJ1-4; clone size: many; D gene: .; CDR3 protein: CASRQNEKLFF; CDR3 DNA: TGTGCCAGCAGACAAAATGAAAAACTGTTTTTT
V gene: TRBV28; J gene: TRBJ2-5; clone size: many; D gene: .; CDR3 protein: CASSSTRDGETQYF; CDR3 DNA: TGTGCCAGCAGCTCGACTCGGGACGGAGAGACCCAGTACTTC
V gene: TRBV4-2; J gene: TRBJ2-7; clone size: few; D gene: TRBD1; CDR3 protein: CASSQGVNGQAAYEQYF; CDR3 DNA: TGTGCCAGCAGCCAAGGGGTTAATGGACAGGCTGCCTACGAGCAGTACTTC
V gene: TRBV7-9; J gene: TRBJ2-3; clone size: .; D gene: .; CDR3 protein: CASTPQGLNSDTQYF; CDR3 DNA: TGTGCCAGCACCCCTCAGGGGCTTAATTCAGATACGCAGTATTTT
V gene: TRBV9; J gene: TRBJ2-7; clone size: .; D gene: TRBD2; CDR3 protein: CASSVGAGGGYEQYF; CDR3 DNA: TGTGCCAGCAGCGTAGGAGCGGGAGGTGGGTACGAGCAGTACTTC
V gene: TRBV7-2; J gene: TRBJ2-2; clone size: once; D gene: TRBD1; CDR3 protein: CASSLARGLGSVSGELFF; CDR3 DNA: TGTGCCAGCAGCTTAGCCAGGGGGCTCGGGTCGGTATCCGGGGAGCTGTTTTTT
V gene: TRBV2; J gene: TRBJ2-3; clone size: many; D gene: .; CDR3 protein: CASSDSTDTQYF; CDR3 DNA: TGCGCCAGCAGCGATAGCACAGATACGCAGTATTTT
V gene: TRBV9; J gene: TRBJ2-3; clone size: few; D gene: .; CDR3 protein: CASSPGVVSTDTQYF; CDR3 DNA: TGTGCCAGCAGCCCAGGGGTCGTAAGCACAGATACGCAGTATTTT
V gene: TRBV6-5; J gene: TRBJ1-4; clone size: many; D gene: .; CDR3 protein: CASSYRGGDEKLFF; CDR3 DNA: TGTGCCAGCAGTTATCGGGGGGGGGATGAAAAACTGTTTTTT